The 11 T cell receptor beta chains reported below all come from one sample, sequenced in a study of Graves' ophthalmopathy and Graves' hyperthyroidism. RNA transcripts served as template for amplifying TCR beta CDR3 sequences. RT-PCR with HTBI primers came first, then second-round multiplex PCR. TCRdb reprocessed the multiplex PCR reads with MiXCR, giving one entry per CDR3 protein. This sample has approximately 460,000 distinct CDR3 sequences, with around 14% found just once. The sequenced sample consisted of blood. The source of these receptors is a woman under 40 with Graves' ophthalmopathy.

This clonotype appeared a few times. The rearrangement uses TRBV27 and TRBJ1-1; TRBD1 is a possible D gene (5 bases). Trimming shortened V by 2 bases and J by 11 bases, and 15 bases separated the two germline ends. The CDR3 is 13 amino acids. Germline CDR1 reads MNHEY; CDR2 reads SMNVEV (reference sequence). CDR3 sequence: CASSLGGVGSAFF. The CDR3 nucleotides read TGTGCCAGCAGTTTAGGAGGGGTCGGATCGGCTTTCTTT.

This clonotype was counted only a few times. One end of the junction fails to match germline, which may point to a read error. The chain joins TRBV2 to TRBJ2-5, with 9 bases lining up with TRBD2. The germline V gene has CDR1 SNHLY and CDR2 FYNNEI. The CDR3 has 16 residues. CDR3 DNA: TGTGCCAGCAGTGAAGTCTCTAGCGGGGCTCGGGAGACCAAGTACTTC. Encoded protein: CASSEVSSGARETKYF.

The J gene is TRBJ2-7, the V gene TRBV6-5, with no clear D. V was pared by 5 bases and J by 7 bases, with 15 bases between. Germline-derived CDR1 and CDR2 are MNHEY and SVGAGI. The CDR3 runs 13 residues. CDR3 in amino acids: CASSHSLDQEQYF. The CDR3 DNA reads TGTGCCAGCAGTCACAGCCTCGACCAGGAGCAGTACTTC.

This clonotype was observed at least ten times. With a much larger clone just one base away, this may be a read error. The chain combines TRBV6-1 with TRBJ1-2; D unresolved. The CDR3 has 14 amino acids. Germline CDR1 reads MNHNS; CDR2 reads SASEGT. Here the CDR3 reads CASRETNSNYGCTF. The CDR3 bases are TGTGCCAGCAGAGAGACAAATTCTAACTATGGCTGCACCTTC.

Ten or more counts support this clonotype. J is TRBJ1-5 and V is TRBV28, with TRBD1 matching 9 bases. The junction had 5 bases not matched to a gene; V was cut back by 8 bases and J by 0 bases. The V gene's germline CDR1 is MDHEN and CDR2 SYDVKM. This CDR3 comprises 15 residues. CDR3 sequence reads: CASRDRVYSNQPQHF. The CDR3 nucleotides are TGTGCCAGCCGGGACAGGGTCTATAGCAATCAGCCCCAGCATTTT.

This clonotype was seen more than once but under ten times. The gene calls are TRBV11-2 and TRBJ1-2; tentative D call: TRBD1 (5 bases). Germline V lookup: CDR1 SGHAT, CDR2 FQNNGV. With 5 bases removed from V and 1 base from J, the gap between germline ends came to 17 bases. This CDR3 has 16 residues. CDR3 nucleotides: TGTGCCAGCAGCCTAACCGGGTATGACAGTAACTATGGCTACACCTTC. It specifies CASSLTGYDSNYGYTF.

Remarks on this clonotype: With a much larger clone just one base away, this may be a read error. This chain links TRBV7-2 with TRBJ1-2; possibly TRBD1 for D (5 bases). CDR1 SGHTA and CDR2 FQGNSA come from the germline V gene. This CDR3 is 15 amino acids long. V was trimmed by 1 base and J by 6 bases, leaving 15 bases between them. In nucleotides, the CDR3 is TGTGCCAGCAGCTTAGTCCACAGGAGCAAAGATGGCTACACCTTC. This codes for CASSLVHRSKDGYTF.

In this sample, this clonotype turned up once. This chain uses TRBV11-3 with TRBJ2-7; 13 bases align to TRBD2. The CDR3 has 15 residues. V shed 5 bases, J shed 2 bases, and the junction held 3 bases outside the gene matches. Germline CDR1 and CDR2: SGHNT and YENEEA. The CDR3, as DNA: TGTGCCAGCAGCGTGACTAGCGGGGGGACCTACGAGCAGTACTTC. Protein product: CASSVTSGGTYEQYF.

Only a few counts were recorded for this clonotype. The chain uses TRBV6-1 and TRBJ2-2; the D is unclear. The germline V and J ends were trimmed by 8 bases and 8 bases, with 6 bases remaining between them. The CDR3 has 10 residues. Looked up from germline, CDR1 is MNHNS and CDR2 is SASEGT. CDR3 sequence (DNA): TGTGCCAGCTCGCAGGGGGAGCTGTTTTTT. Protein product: CASSQGELFF.

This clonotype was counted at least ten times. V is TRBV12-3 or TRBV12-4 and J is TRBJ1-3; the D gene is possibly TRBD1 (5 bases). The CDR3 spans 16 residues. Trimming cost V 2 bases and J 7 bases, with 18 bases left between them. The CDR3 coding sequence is TGTGCCAGCAGTTTATGGGGAGTGGGGCAGGCCAACACCATATATTTT. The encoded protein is CASSLWGVGQANTIYF.

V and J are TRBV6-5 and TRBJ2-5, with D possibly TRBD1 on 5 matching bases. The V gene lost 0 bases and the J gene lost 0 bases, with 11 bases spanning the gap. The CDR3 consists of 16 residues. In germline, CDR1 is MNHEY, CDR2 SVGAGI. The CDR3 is CASSYSVTGYQETQYF. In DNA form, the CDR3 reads TGTGCCAGCAGTTACTCCGTAACAGGATACCAAGAGACCCAGTACTTC.